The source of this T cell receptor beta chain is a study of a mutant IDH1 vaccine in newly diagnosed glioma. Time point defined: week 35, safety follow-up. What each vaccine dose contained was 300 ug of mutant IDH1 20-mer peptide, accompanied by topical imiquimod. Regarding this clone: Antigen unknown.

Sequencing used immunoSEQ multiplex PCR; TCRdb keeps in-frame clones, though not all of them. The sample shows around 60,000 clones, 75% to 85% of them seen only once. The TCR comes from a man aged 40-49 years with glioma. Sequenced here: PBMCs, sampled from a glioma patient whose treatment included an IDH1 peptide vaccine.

CDR3 coding DNA: TGCGCCAGCAGCCACCCGGGACTAGCAGGCGGGGAGCTGTTTTTT. Amino acid sequence: CASSHPGLAGGELFF. The chain employs TRBV4-3 and TRBJ2-2, with TRBD2 identical over 9 bases. The germline gives CDR1 LGHNA, CDR2 YSLEER. The CDR3 is 15 amino acids. The trim removed 3 bases at V and 7 bases at J, leaving 6 bases unmatched.